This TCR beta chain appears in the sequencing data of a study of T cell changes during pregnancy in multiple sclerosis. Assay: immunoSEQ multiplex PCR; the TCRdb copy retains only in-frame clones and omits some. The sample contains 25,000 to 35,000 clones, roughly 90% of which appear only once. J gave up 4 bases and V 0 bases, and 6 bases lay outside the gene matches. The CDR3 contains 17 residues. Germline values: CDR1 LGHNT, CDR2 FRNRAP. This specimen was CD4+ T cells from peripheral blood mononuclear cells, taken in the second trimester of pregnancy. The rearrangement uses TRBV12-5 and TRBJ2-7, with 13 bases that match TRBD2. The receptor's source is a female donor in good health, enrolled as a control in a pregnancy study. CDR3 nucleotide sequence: TGTGCTAGTGGTTTGGTACTAGCGGGAGGGCCCGGGTACGAGCAGTACTTC. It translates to CASGLVLAGGPGYEQYF.